The 24 T cell receptor beta chains below all came from one sample that was sequenced in a study of blood T cell repertoires in COVID-19. The protocol was immunoSEQ multiplex PCR, while the TCRdb copy is restricted to in-frame clones and leaves out a portion. The profile shows approximately 150,000 clones, approximately 84% of them singletons. The sequencing input was peripheral blood. These receptors originate from a man aged 65 to 85 with acute or convalescent COVID-19.

The V gene is TRBV2, the J gene TRBJ1-4; no firm D call. V shed 1 base and J shed 7 bases, with 7 bases lying between them. This CDR3 comprises 13 residues. The germline V gene encodes CDR1 SNHLY and CDR2 FYNNEI. In nucleotides, the CDR3 is TGTGCCAGCAGTGAAGTTTGGGCTGAAAAACTGTTTTTT. Amino acid sequence: CASSEVWAEKLFF.

This chain joins TRBV19 and TRBJ1-1; the D is unclear. CDR1 is LNHDA, CDR2 SQIVND, per germline (reference sequence). This CDR3 is 15 amino acids long. Trimming took 2 bases from V and 4 from J, leaving 14 bases between them. The CDR3 coding sequence is TGTGCCAGTAGTATAAGAGAACTTTCGATCACTGAAGCTTTCTTT. Encoded protein: CASSIRELSITEAFF.

V gene TRBV12-3 or TRBV12-4 combines with J gene TRBJ1-4; D is unclear. Trimming pared 8 bases from V and 5 bases from J, leaving 12 bases between. The CDR3 loop spans 13 amino acids. The CDR3, as DNA: TGTGCCAGCGGGTCGGGGAAGAATGAAAAACTGTTTTTT. This codes for CASGSGKNEKLFF.

The V and J genes are TRBV3-1 (or the pseudogene TRBV3-2) and TRBJ1-1; D may be TRBD1 (5 bases). Germline V gene sequence: CDR1 LGHDT, CDR2 YNNKEL (reference sequence). The V end was cut by 1 base, the J end by 7 bases, with 10 bases between. The CDR3 loop spans 13 amino acids. CDR3 in DNA: TGTGCCAGCAGCCAAGCCCAGGGCCTTGAAGCTTTCTTT. It codes for CASSQAQGLEAFF.

This chain connects TRBV7-6 to TRBJ1-4, with 8 bases that match TRBD1. CDR1 and CDR2 from the germline V gene are SGHVS and FNYEAQ. V lost 5 bases to trimming and J lost 4 bases; unmatched junction nucleotides: 9. The CDR3 is 16 residues long. The DNA for the CDR3 is TGTGCCAGCAGCGTCACCCCAGGGGGCCTTAATGAAAAACTGTTTTTT. This gives the protein CASSVTPGGLNEKLFF.

V and J are TRBV28 and TRBJ2-5; possible D gene TRBD1, 5 bases. The CDR3 totals 15 residues. Deletions cut 6 bases from V and 1 base from J, with 15 bases between. From germline, CDR1 is MDHEN and CDR2 SYDVKM. The CDR3 reads CASSDRGASQETQYF. The DNA of the CDR3 is TGTGCCAGCAGCGACCGTGGGGCATCCCAAGAGACCCAGTACTTC.

The chain uses TRBV15 and TRBJ2-5, with 11 positions matching TRBD2. Germline V gene data show CDR1 as LNHNV and CDR2 as YYDKDF (reference sequence). The CDR3 has 16 residues. The J segment lost 4 bases and the V segment lost 0 bases, leaving 4 bases of the junction unmatched. The CDR3 loop is CATSRDGGTSGETQYF. In DNA, the CDR3 is TGTGCCACCAGCAGAGATGGCGGGACTAGCGGAGAGACCCAGTACTTC.

The J gene is TRBJ2-7, the V gene TRBV19; TRBD2 is a possible D gene (6 bases). The CDR3 is 14 amino acids. In germline, CDR1 is LNHDA, CDR2 SQIVND (reference sequence). Trimming took 8 bases from V and 4 from J, leaving 18 bases between them. The CDR3 sequence is CASAHGSGVYEQYF. The CDR3 nucleotides are TGTGCCAGTGCGCATGGTAGCGGAGTTTACGAGCAGTACTTC.

The chain links TRBV7-3 to TRBJ2-7; 12 nucleotides match TRBD2. Per the germline V gene, CDR1 is SGHTA and CDR2 is FQGTGA. This CDR3 contains 15 residues. V dropped 5 bases and J dropped 1; count of bases not matched to a gene: 3. DNA of the CDR3: TGTGCCAGCAGCCTGACTAGCGGGAGTTCCTACGAGCAGTACTTC. Its protein product is CASSLTSGSSYEQYF.

CDR3 nucleotide sequence: TGTGCCAGCAGCCCCTTACAGGGGGAGACCCAGTACTTC. Its translation: CASSPLQGETQYF. This chain uses TRBV3-1 (or the pseudogene TRBV3-2) with TRBJ2-5; 7 positions agree with TRBD1. The V gene's germline CDR1 is LGHDT and CDR2 YNNKEL (reference sequence). The CDR3 extends over 13 amino acids. The V gene end was trimmed by 4 bases and the J gene end by 5 bases; junction bases not matched to a gene: 4.

This chain joins TRBV24-1 and TRBJ1-5; a weak D match, TRBD1 (5 bases). Per germline, CDR1 KGHDR and CDR2 SFDVKD. V lost 4 bases to trimming and J lost 5 bases, with 14 bases between them. The CDR3 covers 15 residues. CDR3 sequence (DNA): TGTGCCACCAGTGAATCCGACCGGGGGGATCAGCCCCAGCATTTT. It is translated as CATSESDRGDQPQHF.

J is TRBJ2-2 and V is TRBV6-5; no firm D call. Germline V gene data show CDR1 as MNHEY and CDR2 as SVGAGI. With 4 bases removed from V and 0 bases from J, the gap between germline ends came to 9 bases. The CDR3 is 15 amino acids. CDR3: CASSSLNPNTGELFF. CDR3 nucleotide sequence: TGTGCCAGCAGTTCCTTAAATCCGAACACCGGGGAGCTGTTTTTT.

The chain joins TRBV2 to TRBJ2-7; 8 bases align to TRBD1. The germline gives CDR1 SNHLY, CDR2 FYNNEI. This CDR3 region has 13 residues. V dropped 6 bases and J dropped 6; count of bases not matched to a gene: 7. The CDR3 DNA is TGTGCCAGCAGAGAGGACAGGGATGGCGAGCAGTACTTC. Translating gives CASREDRDGEQYF.

The genes are TRBV7-9 and TRBJ1-2, with TRBD1 identical over 9 bases. CDR1 is SEHNR and CDR2 is FQNEAQ in the germline V gene (reference sequence). The V segment lost 5 bases and the J segment 4 bases; nucleotides outside the gene matches: 2. The CDR3 runs to 13 residues. The CDR3 DNA sequence: TGTGCCAGCAGCAAGGACAGGGGCTATGGCTACACCTTC. Amino acid sequence: CASSKDRGYGYTF.

The chain is built from TRBV28 and TRBJ1-2; 8 bases align to TRBD1. After removal of 5 bases from V and 8 bases from J, the junction contained 10 bases not matched to a gene. From germline, CDR1 is MDHEN and CDR2 SYDVKM. CDR3 size: 14 residues. Here the CDR3 reads CASSTPGGRDGYTF. The CDR3 DNA reads TGTGCCAGCAGTACCCCAGGGGGCCGCGACGGCTACACCTTC.

In its sample, this clone was seen once. V gene TRBV5-1 combines with J gene TRBJ2-7, with no clear D. Deletions cut 2 bases from V and 0 bases from J, with 9 bases between. Germline-derived CDR1 and CDR2 are SGHRS and YFSETQ. This CDR3 is built from 14 residues. The CDR3 sequence is CASSFGRHSYEQYF. CDR3 bases: TGCGCCAGCAGCTTTGGGCGTCACTCCTACGAGCAGTACTTC.

The V gene is TRBV30, the J gene TRBJ1-1; 8 bases are shared with TRBD1. This CDR3 has 15 residues. Germline CDR1 reads GTSNPN; CDR2 reads SVGIG (reference sequence). Here the CDR3 reads CATAGGLTPNTEAFF. The CDR3 DNA sequence: TGTGCTACCGCAGGGGGCCTGACACCCAACACTGAAGCTTTCTTT.

The J gene is TRBJ2-1, the V gene TRBV7-3; TRBD1 aligns across 8 bases. Germline V gene lookup returns CDR1 SGHTA and CDR2 FQGTGA. The CDR3 covers 15 residues. J gave up 4 bases and V 1 base, and 3 bases lay outside the gene matches. The CDR3 loop reads CASSLKRTGYNEQFF. In nucleotides, the CDR3 is TGTGCCAGCAGCTTAAAACGGACAGGGTACAATGAGCAGTTCTTC.

The chain combines TRBV3-1 (or the pseudogene TRBV3-2) with TRBJ1-6; D is ambiguous. V was trimmed by 1 base and J by 5 bases, leaving 6 bases between them. The CDR3 runs to 14 residues. CDR1 LGHDT and CDR2 YNNKEL come from the germline V gene (reference sequence). Here the CDR3 reads CASSQVQNNSPLHF. DNA for the CDR3: TGTGCCAGCAGCCAAGTCCAGAATAATTCACCCCTCCACTTT.

The chain carries TRBV15 and TRBJ2-7; possibly TRBD1 for D (6 bases). Germline V gene lookup returns CDR1 LNHNV and CDR2 YYDKDF (reference sequence). The V end was cut by 1 base, the J end by 2 bases, with 12 bases between. This CDR3 has 15 residues. CDR3 nucleotide sequence: TGTGCCACCAGCAGAGTTTTGTCAGGGGCCTACGAGCAGTACTTC. Protein: CATSRVLSGAYEQYF.

The chain has TRBV24-1 and TRBJ1-6; 7 positions match TRBD1. CDR3 length equals 17 residues. The V gene end was trimmed by 4 bases and the J gene end by 1 base; junction bases not matched to a gene: 6. The germline CDR1 and CDR2 sequences are KGHDR and SFDVKD. The CDR3 loop is CATSESRTGSYNSPLHF. In DNA, the CDR3 is TGTGCCACCAGTGAGTCCAGGACAGGATCCTATAATTCACCCCTCCACTTT.

The chain is built from TRBV18 and TRBJ2-7; no clear D. This CDR3 is built from 15 residues. Germline V gives CDR1 KGHSH, CDR2 LQKENI. Trimming stripped 2 bases from V and 1 base from J, with 12 bases between. CDR3 residues: CASSPGSSRSYEQYF. The DNA of the CDR3 is TGTGCCAGCTCACCAGGTTCTTCTCGGTCCTACGAGCAGTACTTC.

The J gene is TRBJ1-1, the V gene TRBV29-1, with D perhaps TRBD1 (6 bases). V gave up 5 bases and J gave up 5 bases, with 18 bases separating them. The CDR3 sequence is 14 residues long. Germline-derived CDR1 and CDR2 are SQVTM and ANQGSEA. The CDR3 sequence: CSVRRGGQRTEAFF. The CDR3 nucleotides are TGCAGCGTTCGGAGGGGGGGCCAAAGGACTGAAGCTTTCTTT.

The rearrangement joins TRBV7-2 to TRBJ2-3, with 11 bases lining up with TRBD2. CDR3 length equals 14 residues. The V gene's germline CDR1 is SGHTA and CDR2 FQGNSA. V was pared by 3 bases and J by 9 bases, with 5 bases of the junction left unmatched. The CDR3 loop is CASSFSGGAQTQYF. Here the CDR3 DNA reads TGTGCCAGCAGCTTTAGCGGGGGGGCCCAAACGCAGTATTTT.